What follows describes a single T cell receptor beta chain. Its antigen remains unidentified. The data are from a study of cytomegalovirus exposure and HLA in healthy donors. Study in general: Sequencing of roughly 180 million T cells in an earlier analysis found 100 million to 140 million unique TCR beta sequences.

The PCR made use of 60 Vbeta and 13 Jbeta primers. The data were produced by immunoSEQ multiplex PCR, yet TCRdb's version contains in-frame clones alone and is incomplete. The sample records some 90,000 clones, roughly four fifths being singletons. General study points: Later analysis identified around 15,000 TCR beta sequences associated with HLA alleles, using a false discovery rate threshold of 0.05. Upon later analysis, HLA-associated TCR beta chains proved more clonally expanded than other, equally common chains. According to reports, the classifier identified cytomegalovirus status with high specificity and sensitivity.

V shed 4 bases, J shed 10 bases, and the junction held 5 bases outside the gene matches. Germline V CDR1 and CDR2: MDHEN, SYDVKM. The CDR3 runs 13 residues. This TCR derives from a human donor in good health. The specimen was PBMCs. The chain couples TRBV28 to TRBJ1-4, with 8 nucleotides matching TRBD1. The CDR3 loop reads CASSSGGAGKLFF. CDR3 nucleotides: TGTGCCAGCAGTTCAGGGGGCGCCGGAAAACTGTTTTTT.